The TCR beta chain under discussion was sequenced for a study of identifying expanded T cells in peripheral blood. The CDR3 loop spans 14 amino acids. Trimming cost V 0 bases and J 6 bases, with 11 bases left between them. The germline gives CDR1 MNHEY, CDR2 SVGAGI. The sample holds one count of this clone. What it binds is not known. Data came from immunoSEQ multiplex PCR; TCRdb stores just in-frame clones and leaves some out. The repertoire has 120,000 or so clones, 84% of them found once; the top ten carry over 3%. Healthy donors had no documented immune events, such as infections, while sampled. Study findings and constraints: Over around two and four weeks, about 15 and 18 clones changed, versus around 1.2 between replicates.

This clonotype was obtained from a person aged 18 to 70 in good health. V usage is TRBV6-5 and J usage is TRBJ1-2, with a tentative D call TRBD1 (5 bases). The sample comprised blood. For the CDR3, the DNA is TGTGCCAGCAGTTACTCGTACAGGATTAATGGCTACACCTTC. Translation gives CASSYSYRINGYTF.